These T cell receptor beta chains were read from a single sample in a study of CD8+ T cells in alopecia areata. The table came from immunoSEQ multiplex PCR; TCRdb's copy has only in-frame clones and leaves some out. The sample lists 90,000 to 100,000 clones, 50% to 75% occurring once. This material consisted of CD8+ T cells sorted from blood, taken at week 4, from a patient treated with tofacitinib. These receptors all come from a human donor with alopecia areata. CDR3s include the opening cysteine and the closing phenylalanine or tryptophan. D genes are given only for firm matches. Clone size, where shown, is once, few, many, or a class for clones that have expanded.

D	V	size	J	CDR3	DNA
.	TRBV14	once	TRBJ2-5	CASSLQETQYF	TGTGCCAGCAGCCTCCAAGAGACCCAGTACTTC
TRBD1	TRBV7-9	once	TRBJ1-2	CASSLAATGVDGYTF	TGTGCCAGCAGCTTAGCAGCGACAGGGGTGGATGGCTACACCTTC
.	TRBV6-5	.	TRBJ1-1	CASSKMRGDTEAFF	TGTGCCAGCAGTAAGATGCGAGGGGACACTGAAGCTTTCTTT
TRBD1	TRBV28	.	TRBJ2-7	CASSVGTVSYEQYF	TGTGCCAGCAGCGTCGGGACAGTTTCCTACGAGCAGTACTTC
.	TRBV25-1	once	TRBJ2-7	CASTPSEGYEQYF	TGTGCCAGCACCCCCTCCGAGGGCTACGAGCAGTACTTC
.	TRBV29-1	.	TRBJ1-2	CSVEGDTGNYGYTF	TGCAGCGTTGAAGGTGACACGGGGAACTATGGCTACACCTTC
.	TRBV27	.	TRBJ1-5	CASSLPQSGNQPQHF	TGTGCCAGCAGTTTACCCCAATCGGGCAATCAGCCCCAGCATTTT
.	TRBV29-1	few	TRBJ1-1	CSVERGADTEAFF	TGCAGCGTTGAGCGGGGGGCCGACACTGAAGCTTTCTTT
TRBD1	TRBV25-1	.	TRBJ2-1	CASTPFGTGGLSEQFF	TGTGCCAGCACCCCCTTCGGGACAGGGGGCCTGAGTGAGCAGTTCTTC
TRBD1	TRBV2	few	TRBJ2-7	CASGGTGYEQYF	TGTGCCAGCGGAGGGACAGGGTACGAGCAGTACTTC
TRBD1	TRBV7-9	.	TRBJ1-2	CASSKSDRRNYGYTF	TGTGCCAGCAGCAAATCGGACAGGCGTAACTATGGCTACACCTTC
.	TRBV5-1	.	TRBJ2-5	CASSLVSGGETQYF	TGCGCCAGCAGCTTGGTTTCTGGCGGCGAGACCCAGTACTTC
.	TRBV20-1	.	TRBJ2-7	CSAHEGQQYF	TGCAGTGCCCACGAAGGACAGCAGTACTTC
.	TRBV18	.	TRBJ2-5	CASSPPGGETQYF	TGTGCCAGCTCACCACCGGGGGGAGAGACCCAGTACTTC
.	TRBV5-6	.	TRBJ1-6	CASSFWQEYNSPLHF	TGTGCCAGCAGCTTCTGGCAGGAATATAATTCACCCCTCCACTTT
.	TRBV11-2	.	TRBJ1-2	CASSLAGGQVYGYTF	TGTGCCAGCAGCTTAGCGGGGGGCCAGGTCTATGGCTACACCTTC
.	TRBV11-2	few	TRBJ2-3	CASSIPGIVTEYF	TGTGCCAGCAGTATTCCAGGAATTGTTACGGAGTATTTT
.	TRBV4-1	few	TRBJ1-2	CASSQESWSLNYGYTF	TGCGCCAGCAGCCAAGAAAGTTGGAGCCTTAACTATGGCTACACCTTC
TRBD1	TRBV19	few	TRBJ2-6	CASSILQGASSGANVLTF	TGTGCCAGTAGTATCCTACAGGGGGCGAGCTCTGGGGCCAACGTCCTGACTTTC
.	TRBV27	.	TRBJ2-3	CASSFPSTDTQYF	TGTGCCAGCAGTTTCCCTAGCACAGATACGCAGTATTTT
.	TRBV25-1	few	TRBJ2-2	CASSPKSGELFF	TGTGCCAGCAGCCCCAAGTCCGGGGAGCTGTTTTTT
.	TRBV25-1	few	TRBJ2-3	CASSDGSLTDTQYF	TGTGCCAGCAGTGATGGCAGCCTCACAGATACGCAGTATTTT
.	TRBV5-6	.	TRBJ2-5	CASSLGGNPQETQYF	TGTGCCAGCAGCTTGGGCGGGAATCCACAAGAGACCCAGTACTTC
TRBD1	TRBV5-6	.	TRBJ1-5	CASSHRDRYSNQPQHF	TGTGCCAGCAGCCACCGGGACAGGTATAGCAATCAGCCCCAGCATTTT
.	TRBV4-3	.	TRBJ2-3	CASSLSPYRGGTDTQYF	TGCGCCAGCAGCCTCTCCCCGTATAGGGGGGGCACAGATACGCAGTATTTT
.	TRBV7-9	.	TRBJ2-7	CASTTGPLEQYF	TGTGCCAGCACCACGGGACCTTTGGAGCAGTACTTC
.	TRBV5-6	few	TRBJ2-7	CASSLSGPYEQYF	TGTGCCAGCAGCTTGTCAGGGCCCTACGAGCAGTACTTC
.	TRBV4-1	few	TRBJ2-3	CASSQDPAGKAQYF	TGCGCCAGCAGCCAAGACCCGGCGGGTAAGGCGCAGTATTTT
.	TRBV29-1	.	TRBJ1-3	CSVEDTQGTIYF	TGCAGCGTTGAAGATACCCAAGGCACCATATATTTT
TRBD2	TRBV27	.	TRBJ2-5	CASSFYGGEQETQYF	TGTGCCAGCAGTTTCTACGGGGGGGAACAAGAGACCCAGTACTTC
TRBD2	TRBV5-6	.	TRBJ2-3	CASSLGASGRTDTQYF	TGTGCCAGCAGCTTGGGAGCTAGCGGGCGGACAGATACGCAGTATTTT
.	TRBV27	.	TRBJ1-5	CASSFHTGLQSYSNQPQHF	TGTGCCAGCAGTTTTCACACCGGGCTCCAATCCTATAGCAATCAGCCCCAGCATTTT
.	TRBV7-2	.	TRBJ2-1	CASMERQFRPYNEQFF	TGTGCCAGCATGGAGCGTCAGTTTAGGCCCTACAATGAGCAGTTCTTC
.	TRBV27	.	TRBJ2-1	CASAPGAYNEQFF	TGTGCCAGCGCTCCCGGGGCGTACAATGAGCAGTTCTTC
.	TRBV5-1	.	TRBJ1-1	CASSFLPGDPGTEAFF	TGCGCCAGCAGCTTTCTGCCGGGGGATCCGGGCACTGAAGCTTTCTTT
.	TRBV5-1	few	TRBJ2-3	CASSLSIRGTDTQYF	TGCGCCAGCAGCTTGAGTATAAGGGGGACAGATACGCAGTATTTT
.	TRBV5-1	.	TRBJ1-1	CASSLRGVGGNTEAFF	TGCGCCAGCAGCTTAAGGGGGGTTGGAGGAAACACTGAAGCTTTCTTT
.	TRBV5-1	few	TRBJ1-5	CASSLGYSNQPQHF	TGCGCCAGCAGCCTCGGATATAGCAATCAGCCCCAGCATTTT
TRBD1	TRBV6-1	many	TRBJ2-6	CASKGQAPGANVLTF	TGTGCCAGCAAAGGACAGGCCCCCGGGGCCAACGTCCTGACTTTC
.	TRBV29-1	.	TRBJ2-3	CSVGGGVDFSSTDTQYF	TGCAGCGTTGGTGGCGGGGTGGATTTCTCTAGCACAGATACGCAGTATTTT
.	TRBV27	.	TRBJ2-5	CASSAVGGDGETQYF	TGTGCCAGCAGCGCGGTGGGAGGTGACGGGGAGACCCAGTACTTC
.	TRBV5-1	.	TRBJ1-5	CASSLAGEYNQPQHF	TGCGCCAGCAGCTTGGCCGGGGAATACAATCAGCCCCAGCATTTT
.	TRBV4-1	.	TRBJ1-1	CASSQETAMNTEAFF	TGCGCCAGCAGCCAGGAGACAGCCATGAACACTGAAGCTTTCTTT
TRBD2	TRBV29-1	.	TRBJ2-3	CSVVEIKAGGPLTDTQYF	TGCAGCGTTGTGGAAATTAAAGCGGGGGGGCCGTTGACGGATACGCAGTATTTT
.	TRBV2	.	TRBJ2-7	CASSESPYEQYF	TGTGCCAGCAGTGAAAGTCCTTACGAGCAGTACTTC
TRBD2	TRBV20-1	.	TRBJ2-3	CSASIAGAEYF	TGCAGTGCTAGTATAGCGGGGGCAGAGTATTTT
.	TRBV5-1	few	TRBJ2-7	CASSSTVDEQYF	TGCGCCAGCAGCTCTACAGTGGACGAGCAGTACTTC
.	TRBV4-1	many	TRBJ2-1	CASSQGFEGTGKNNEQFF	TGCGCCAGCAGCCAAGGCTTCGAGGGGACCGGGAAGAACAATGAGCAGTTCTTC
.	TRBV29-1	.	TRBJ2-6	CSVKGVEAGDSGANVLTF	TGCAGCGTTAAGGGAGTCGAGGCAGGGGACTCTGGGGCCAACGTCCTGACTTTC
TRBD2	TRBV5-6	.	TRBJ2-3	CASSLAAGGADTQYF	TGTGCCAGCAGCTTGGCGGCGGGGGGTGCAGATACGCAGTATTTT
.	TRBV9	.	TRBJ2-3	CASSPIQEASDTQYF	TGTGCCAGCAGCCCAATCCAGGAGGCCTCAGATACGCAGTATTTT
.	TRBV4-2	few	TRBJ1-1	CASSQVFGASNTEAFF	TGTGCCAGCAGCCAAGTTTTCGGGGCCTCGAACACTGAAGCTTTCTTT
TRBD1	TRBV27	.	TRBJ1-2	CASSHFRDRIIYGYTF	TGTGCCAGCAGCCACTTCCGGGACAGAATAATCTATGGCTACACCTTC
.	TRBV6-5	.	TRBJ1-2	CASSYYPIDGYTF	TGTGCCAGCAGTTACTACCCAATCGATGGCTACACCTTC
TRBD1	TRBV25-1	.	TRBJ2-2	CASSESGTAFGELFF	TGTGCCAGCAGTGAATCCGGGACAGCCTTCGGGGAGCTGTTTTTT